Below, 28 T cell receptor beta chains from the same sample are listed, as sequenced in a study of blood T cell repertoires in COVID-19. The method was immunoSEQ multiplex PCR; TCRdb's version includes in-frame clones alone and lacks a portion of them. The profile shows around 140,000 clones, under 90% of them singletons. Sequences were obtained from PBMCs or T cells enriched from blood (not recorded which). The receptors were sampled from a man aged 45-65 years in a cohort exposed to, infected with or recovered from COVID-19 (not recorded which).

The rearrangement joins TRBV11-2 to TRBJ2-1, with 8 bases matching TRBD2. Looked up from germline, CDR1 is SGHAT and CDR2 is FQNNGV. This CDR3 region has 16 residues. V lost 4 bases and J lost 0; bases outside the gene matches: 5. In nucleotides, the CDR3 is TGTGCCAGCAGCTCCCAGCGGGGGCCCTCCTACAATGAGCAGTTCTTC. This gives the protein CASSSQRGPSYNEQFF.

The CDR3 spells CASSKGQGREKLFF. For the CDR3, the DNA is TGTGCCAGCAGTAAGGGACAGGGACGCGAAAAACTGTTTTTT. The rearrangement links TRBV6-5 to TRBJ1-4, with TRBD1 matching over 9 bases. The CDR3 sequence is 14 residues long. Trimming cost V 5 bases and J 8 bases; bases outside gene matches: 6. Germline CDR1 is MNHEY and CDR2 is SVGAGI.

The chain couples TRBV2 to TRBJ1-2; 9 bases fit TRBD1. This CDR3 spans 14 amino acids. Germline assignment: CDR1 SNHLY and CDR2 FYNNEI. V lost 7 bases, J lost 3 bases, and 6 bases stayed unmatched. The CDR3 DNA reads TGTGCCAGCAACCAGGGACAGGGCTACTATGGCTACACCTTC. Its protein product is CASNQGQGYYGYTF. The whole variable domain, filled in from reference TRBV2 and TRBJ1-2, reads EPEVTQTPSHQVTQMGQEVILRCVPISNHLYFYWYRQILGQKVEFLVSFYNNEISEKSEIFDDQFSVERPDGSNFTLKIRSTKLEDSAMYFCASNQGQGYYGYTFGSGTRLTVV.

V and J are TRBV5-4 and TRBJ2-2, with TRBD2 as a possible D gene (5 bases). There are 15 residues in the CDR3. Germline V CDR1 and CDR2: SGHNT, YYREEE (reference sequence). With 0 bases removed from V and 6 bases from J, the gap between germline ends came to 12 bases. Here the CDR3 DNA reads TGTGCCAGCAGCTTGGCCCGACTAACCCCCGGGGAGCTGTTTTTT. Amino acids: CASSLARLTPGELFF.

This clone was observed a single time. The genes are TRBV3-1 (or the pseudogene TRBV3-2) and TRBJ2-5; D is unresolved. The germline V gene has CDR1 LGHDT and CDR2 YNNKEL (reference sequence). CDR3 size: 16 residues. Trimming stripped 2 bases from V and 5 bases from J, with 18 bases between. CDR3 amino acids: CASSQLQVRMGETQYF. CDR3 coding DNA: TGTGCCAGCAGCCAATTGCAGGTTAGAATGGGCGAGACCCAGTACTTC.

The chain combines TRBV18 with TRBJ1-6; 10 bases align to TRBD1. The CDR3 totals 16 residues. With 4 bases clipped from V and 6 bases from J, the junction kept 6 bases outside the gene matches. The V gene's germline CDR1 is KGHSH and CDR2 LQKENI. CDR3 in amino acids: CASSHGTGVPNSPLHF. CDR3 nucleotide sequence: TGTGCCAGCTCACACGGGACAGGGGTCCCTAATTCACCCCTCCACTTT.

The chain recombines TRBV18 with TRBJ1-4; D is ambiguous. The CDR3 is 13 residues long. Germline V gene data show CDR1 as KGHSH and CDR2 as LQKENI. Deletions cut 2 bases from V and 8 bases from J, with 9 bases between. The CDR3 loop is CASSPGFGEKLFF. CDR3 bases: TGTGCCAGCTCACCAGGGTTCGGGGAAAAACTGTTTTTT.

The CDR3 protein is CASSLVGDSSYEQYF. In DNA form, the CDR3 reads TGTGCCAGCAGCTTAGTAGGGGACAGCTCCTACGAGCAGTACTTC. V usage is TRBV7-2 and J usage is TRBJ2-7, with 7 bases fitting TRBD1. CDR1 and CDR2 (germline): SGHTA, FQGNSA. J lost 0 bases, V lost 1 base, and 3 bases had no gene match. CDR3 size: 15 residues.

The V call is TRBV28, the J call TRBJ2-5; 7 positions match TRBD1. J gave up 5 bases and V 5 bases, and 11 bases lay outside the gene matches. In germline, CDR1 is MDHEN, CDR2 SYDVKM. There are 15 residues in the CDR3. The CDR3 spells CASSTDRTARETQYF. In nucleotides, the CDR3 is TGTGCCAGCAGTACGGACAGGACAGCTAGGGAGACCCAGTACTTC. Full variable domain (outside the CDR3, taken from reference TRBV28 and TRBJ2-5): DVKVTQSSRYLVKRTGEKVFLECVQDMDHENMFWYRQDPGLGLRLIYFSYDVKMKEKGDIPEGYSVSREKKERFSLILESASTNQTSMYLCASSTDRTARETQYFGPGTRLLVL.

This chain links TRBV6-5 with TRBJ2-7, with 8 bases lining up with TRBD1. V shed 0 bases, J shed 4 bases, and the junction held 8 bases outside the gene matches. Germline V lookup: CDR1 MNHEY, CDR2 SVGAGI. The CDR3 covers 16 residues. This CDR3 is CASSYSGQGAQYEQYF. CDR3 DNA: TGTGCCAGCAGTTACTCGGGTCAGGGGGCGCAGTACGAGCAGTACTTC.

The chain joins TRBV7-2 to TRBJ2-7; 9 nucleotides align to TRBD2. This CDR3 contains 15 residues. J gave up 4 bases and V 2 bases, and 6 bases lay outside the gene matches. Germline assignment: CDR1 SGHTA and CDR2 FQGNSA. CDR3 sequence reads: CASSLSSGAIYEQYF. Written as DNA, the CDR3 is TGTGCCAGCAGCTTATCTAGCGGGGCTATATACGAGCAGTACTTC.

This clone occurred once. V usage is TRBV30 and J usage is TRBJ2-7; 7 nucleotides line up with TRBD1. V lost 0 bases and J lost 2; bases outside the gene matches: 1. In germline, CDR1 is GTSNPN, CDR2 SVGIG (reference sequence). The CDR3 consists of 13 residues. The CDR3 sequence is CAWSVGQTYEQYF. The CDR3 nucleotides read TGTGCCTGGAGTGTGGGACAGACCTACGAGCAGTACTTC.

The rearrangement links TRBV6-6 to TRBJ2-1, with D unclear. The germline V gene encodes CDR1 MNHNY and CDR2 SVGAGI (reference sequence). The CDR3 contains 13 residues. The V end was cut by 8 bases, the J end by 5 bases, with 13 bases between. In nucleotides, the CDR3 is TGTGCCAGCTCTCAAGCGCGGAACAATGAGCAGTTCTTC. It is translated as CASSQARNNEQFF.

The chain couples TRBV5-1 to TRBJ1-2, with no clear D. Trimming removed 1 base at V and 6 bases at J, with 13 bases between. The CDR3 is made up of 14 amino acids. The germline V gene has CDR1 SGHRS and CDR2 YFSETQ. This CDR3 is CASSLSMEGDGYTF. CDR3 coding DNA: TGCGCCAGCAGCTTGTCTATGGAGGGAGATGGCTACACCTTC.

This chain links TRBV9 with TRBJ2-5, with a possible D match to TRBD2 (5 bases). The length of the CDR3 is 13 residues. CDR1 and CDR2 (germline): SGDLS, YYNGEE. Trimming pared 4 bases from V and 1 base from J, leaving 8 bases between. CDR3 amino acids: CASSSDFQETQYF. CDR3 bases: TGTGCCAGCAGCTCGGACTTCCAAGAGACCCAGTACTTC. The full variable domain, rest sourced from reference TRBV9 and TRBJ2-5, is DSGVTQTPKHLITATGQRVTLRCSPRSGDLSVYWYQQSLDQGLQFLIQYYNGEERAKGNILERFSAQQFPDLHSELNLSSLELGDSALYFCASSSDFQETQYFGPGTRLLVL.

The chain uses TRBV7-9 and TRBJ1-6; D remains ambiguous. Germline CDR1 reads SEHNR; CDR2 reads FQNEAQ (reference sequence). V was trimmed by 2 bases and J by 7 bases, leaving 9 bases between them. There are 14 residues in the CDR3. CDR3 sequence reads: CASSLQATNSPLHF. For the CDR3, the DNA is TGTGCCAGCAGCTTACAGGCCACCAATTCACCCCTCCACTTT.

This chain links TRBV18 with TRBJ2-7; the D gene is possibly TRBD1 (6 bases). The CDR3 extends over 12 amino acids. V shed 6 bases and J shed 5 bases, with 11 bases lying between them. The germline V gene encodes CDR1 KGHSH and CDR2 LQKENI. CDR3 region: CASSGGGHEQYF. The CDR3 nucleotides read TGTGCCAGCTCGGGTGGGGGCCACGAGCAGTACTTC. The full variable domain, completed using reference TRBV18 and TRBJ2-7, is NAGVMQNPRHLVRRRGQEARLRCSPMKGHSHVYWYRQLPEEGLKFMVYLQKENIIDESGMPKERFSAEFPKEGPSILRIQQVVRGDSAAYFCASSGGGHEQYFGPGTRLTVT.

The CDR3 spells CALPGSGNTIYF. In DNA, the CDR3 is TGTGCCCTCCCGGGGTCTGGAAACACCATATATTTT. This sequence joins TRBV7-9 and TRBJ1-3; no clear D. Trimming cost V 11 bases and J 1 base, with 9 bases left between them. CDR3 size: 12 residues. CDR1 SEHNR and CDR2 FQNEAQ come from the germline V gene (reference sequence).

The chain links TRBV11-2 to TRBJ1-4, with 7 nucleotides matching TRBD1. There are 14 residues in the CDR3. CDR1 and CDR2 (germline): SGHAT, FQNNGV. The junction had 6 bases not matched to a gene; V was cut back by 3 bases and J by 8 bases. The CDR3 nucleotides read TGTGCCAGCAGCTTCCCAGGGGGACAAGAAAAACTGTTTTTT. It specifies CASSFPGGQEKLFF.

The chain links TRBV19 to TRBJ1-1; D gene unclear. This CDR3 is 14 amino acids long. V gave up 6 bases and J gave up 4 bases, with 15 bases separating them. Germline CDR1 LNHDA, CDR2 SQIVND (reference sequence). The CDR3 coding sequence is TGTGCCAGTAGCCCCGGGCGGGGAAGCACTGAAGCTTTCTTT. It yields the protein CASSPGRGSTEAFF.

The chain recombines TRBV7-9 with TRBJ2-1; 13 nucleotides agree with TRBD2. The germline CDR1 and CDR2 sequences are SEHNR and FQNEAQ (reference sequence). The CDR3 is 16 residues long. J lost 8 bases, V lost 4 bases, and 8 bases had no gene match. The CDR3 nucleotides read TGTGCCAGCAGCTCTTTGACTAGCGGGAGGATCGATGAGCAGTTCTTC. Amino acid sequence: CASSSLTSGRIDEQFF.

The J gene is TRBJ2-5, the V gene TRBV18; 14 positions match TRBD2. The CDR3 totals 16 residues. The ends lost 6 bases at V and 4 bases at J; junction bases unmatched: 7. Germline V gene sequence: CDR1 KGHSH, CDR2 LQKENI. The CDR3 DNA reads as TGTGCCAGCTCCCCAGGCGGGACTAGCGGGGGAGAGACCCAGTACTTC. Protein: CASSPGGTSGGETQYF. The full variable domain, in which reference TRBV18 and TRBJ2-5 provide the parts outside the CDR3, is NAGVMQNPRHLVRRRGQEARLRCSPMKGHSHVYWYRQLPEEGLKFMVYLQKENIIDESGMPKERFSAEFPKEGPSILRIQQVVRGDSAAYFCASSPGGTSGGETQYFGPGTRLLVL.

The rearrangement uses TRBV18 and TRBJ1-1, with D perhaps matching TRBD1 (6 bases). In germline, CDR1 is KGHSH, CDR2 LQKENI. The CDR3 has 13 residues. V was shortened by 8 bases and J by 4 bases, with 14 bases between the two germline ends. The CDR3 DNA follows: TGTGCCAGCACGGGACAACGTCGCACTGAAGCTTTCTTT. It yields the protein CASTGQRRTEAFF.

The rearrangement links TRBV5-1 to TRBJ2-1, with 15 positions matching TRBD2. The trim removed 2 bases at V and 8 bases at J, leaving 11 bases unmatched. The length of the CDR3 is 18 residues. Germline values: CDR1 SGHRS, CDR2 YFSETQ. The CDR3 DNA sequence: TGCGCCAGCAGCTTCTATAATTCCGGACTAGCGGGAGGGGATGAGCAGTTCTTC. It translates to CASSFYNSGLAGGDEQFF.

The chain couples TRBV7-2 to TRBJ1-2; the D gene is possibly TRBD1 (6 bases). V was trimmed by 6 bases and J by 0 bases, leaving 23 bases between them. From germline, CDR1 is SGHTA and CDR2 FQGNSA. The CDR3 extends over 18 amino acids. The CDR3 loop is CASRAGTFTVLPNYGYTF. The CDR3 nucleotides are TGTGCCAGCAGAGCCGGGACATTTACAGTCCTCCCTAACTATGGCTACACCTTC.

This clone was counted a few times. In the same sample, other DNA sequences code for this CDR3. The genes are TRBV10-1 and TRBJ2-7; possible D gene TRBD2, 5 bases. V lost 2 bases and J 3 bases, leaving 8 bases between the germline ends. CDR1 is WNHNN, CDR2 SYGVQD, per germline (reference sequence). This CDR3 has 13 residues. CDR3 nucleotides: TGCGCCAGCAGTGAGACGAGCGGCTACGAGCAGTACTTC. Translating gives CASSETSGYEQYF.

The rearrangement uses TRBV19 and TRBJ1-5; D not certain. The CDR3 consists of 16 residues. Trimming left V 8 bases short and J 0 bases short, with 17 bases between. CDR1 is LNHDA, CDR2 SQIVND, per germline (reference sequence). The CDR3 spells CASSHRGSGSNQPQHF. CDR3 DNA sequence: TGTGCCAGTTCCCATCGAGGGTCGGGTAGCAATCAGCCCCAGCATTTT.

The chain links TRBV18 to TRBJ1-1; D is unresolved. Looked up from germline, CDR1 is KGHSH and CDR2 is LQKENI. The germline V and J ends were trimmed by 5 bases and 5 bases, with 21 bases remaining between them. The CDR3 is 16 amino acids. In nucleotides, the CDR3 is TGTGCCAGCTCAACCATGGAGGGAATGGGAGGGACTGAAGCTTTCTTT. It specifies CASSTMEGMGGTEAFF.